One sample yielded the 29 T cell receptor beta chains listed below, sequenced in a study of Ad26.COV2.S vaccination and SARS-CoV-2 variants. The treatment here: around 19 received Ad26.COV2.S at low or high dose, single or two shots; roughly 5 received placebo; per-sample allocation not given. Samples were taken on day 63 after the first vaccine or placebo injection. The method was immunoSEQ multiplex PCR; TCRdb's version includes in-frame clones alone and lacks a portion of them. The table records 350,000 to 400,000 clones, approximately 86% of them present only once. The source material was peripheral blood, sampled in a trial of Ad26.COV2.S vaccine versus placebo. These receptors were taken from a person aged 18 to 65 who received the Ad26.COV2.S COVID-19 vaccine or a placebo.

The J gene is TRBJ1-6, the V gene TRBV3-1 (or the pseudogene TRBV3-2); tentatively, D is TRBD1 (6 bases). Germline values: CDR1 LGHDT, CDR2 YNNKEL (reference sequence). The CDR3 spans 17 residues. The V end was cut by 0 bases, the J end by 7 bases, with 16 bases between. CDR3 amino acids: CASSQEAPGVVNSPLHF. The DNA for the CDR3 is TGTGCCAGCAGCCAAGAAGCTCCAGGGGTGGTCAATTCACCCCTCCACTTT.

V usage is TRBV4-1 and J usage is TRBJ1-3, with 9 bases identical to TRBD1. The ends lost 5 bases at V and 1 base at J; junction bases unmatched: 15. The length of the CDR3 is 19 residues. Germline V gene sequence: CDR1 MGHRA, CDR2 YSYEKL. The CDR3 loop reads CASSSLGTGKGSSGNTIYF. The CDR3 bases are TGCGCCAGCAGCTCCCTAGGGACAGGGAAGGGCTCATCTGGAAACACCATATATTTT.

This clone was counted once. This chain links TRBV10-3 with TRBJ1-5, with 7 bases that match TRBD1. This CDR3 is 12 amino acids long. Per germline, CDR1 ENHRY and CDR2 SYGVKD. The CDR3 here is CATGAQGGPQHF. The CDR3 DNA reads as TGTGCTACAGGCGCCCAGGGGGGGCCCCAGCATTTT.

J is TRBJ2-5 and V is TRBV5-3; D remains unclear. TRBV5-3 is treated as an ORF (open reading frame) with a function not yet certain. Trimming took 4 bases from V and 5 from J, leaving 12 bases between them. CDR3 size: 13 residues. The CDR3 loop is CARSPGTGETQYF. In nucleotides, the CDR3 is TGTGCCAGAAGCCCGGGTACTGGTGAGACCCAGTACTTC.

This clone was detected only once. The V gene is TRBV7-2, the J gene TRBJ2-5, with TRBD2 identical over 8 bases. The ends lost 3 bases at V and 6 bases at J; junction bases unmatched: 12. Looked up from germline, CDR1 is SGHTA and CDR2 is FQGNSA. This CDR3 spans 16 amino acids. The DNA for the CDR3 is TGTGCCAGCAGCTTGAGCCTAGGTCGGGGGGGGAAGACCCAGTACTTC. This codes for CASSLSLGRGGKTQYF. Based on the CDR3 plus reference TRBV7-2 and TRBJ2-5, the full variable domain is GAGVSQSPSNKVTEKGKDVELRCDPISGHTALYWYRQSLGQGLEFLIYFQGNSAPDKSGLPSDRFSAERTGGSVSTLTIQRTQQEDSAVYLCASSLSLGRGGKTQYFGPGTRLLVL.

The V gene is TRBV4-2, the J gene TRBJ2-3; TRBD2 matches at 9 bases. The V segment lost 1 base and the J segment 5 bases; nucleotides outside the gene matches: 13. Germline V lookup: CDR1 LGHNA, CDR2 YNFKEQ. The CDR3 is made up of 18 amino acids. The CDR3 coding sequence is TGTGCCAGCAGCCAAGCGTTGTTCCTAGCGGGGTGGGAAGATACGCAGTATTTT. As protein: CASSQALFLAGWEDTQYF.

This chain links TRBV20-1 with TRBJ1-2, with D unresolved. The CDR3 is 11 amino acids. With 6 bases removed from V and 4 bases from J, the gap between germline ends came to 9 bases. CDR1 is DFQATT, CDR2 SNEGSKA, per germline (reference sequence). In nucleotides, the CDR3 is TGCAGTGCCTTACAAATCTATGGCTACACCTTC. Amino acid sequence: CSALQIYGYTF.

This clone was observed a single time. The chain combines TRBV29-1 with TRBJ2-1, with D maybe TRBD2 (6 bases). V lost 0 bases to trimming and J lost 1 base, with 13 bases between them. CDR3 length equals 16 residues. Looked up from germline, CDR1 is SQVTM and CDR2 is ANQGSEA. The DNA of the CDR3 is TGCAGCGTTGAAGAAGCGCGGGGCAGGTCCTACAATGAGCAGTTCTTC. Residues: CSVEEARGRSYNEQFF.

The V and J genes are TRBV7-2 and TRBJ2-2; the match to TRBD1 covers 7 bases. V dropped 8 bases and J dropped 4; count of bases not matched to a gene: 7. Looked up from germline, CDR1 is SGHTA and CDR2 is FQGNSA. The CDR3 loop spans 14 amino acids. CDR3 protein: CASGRDSPTGELFF. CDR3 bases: TGTGCCAGCGGAAGGGACAGCCCCACCGGGGAGCTGTTTTTT.

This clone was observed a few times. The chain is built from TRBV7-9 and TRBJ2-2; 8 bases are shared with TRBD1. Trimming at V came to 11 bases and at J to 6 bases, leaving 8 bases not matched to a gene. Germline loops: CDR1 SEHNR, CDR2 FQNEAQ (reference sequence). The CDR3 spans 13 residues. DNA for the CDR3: TGTGCCCCGGAAGGACAGGGTTCCGGGGAGCTGTTTTTT. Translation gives CAPEGQGSGELFF.

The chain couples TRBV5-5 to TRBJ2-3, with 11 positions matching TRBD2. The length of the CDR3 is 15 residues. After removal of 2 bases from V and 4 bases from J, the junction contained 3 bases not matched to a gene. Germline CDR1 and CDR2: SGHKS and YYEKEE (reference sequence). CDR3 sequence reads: CASSFTSGGSDTQYF. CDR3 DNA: TGTGCCAGCAGCTTTACTAGCGGGGGATCAGATACGCAGTATTTT.

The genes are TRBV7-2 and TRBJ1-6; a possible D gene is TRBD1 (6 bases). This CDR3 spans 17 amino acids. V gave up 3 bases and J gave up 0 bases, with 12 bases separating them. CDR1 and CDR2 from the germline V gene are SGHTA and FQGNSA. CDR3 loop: CASSLRTASSYNSPLHF. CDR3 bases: TGTGCCAGCAGCTTGAGGACAGCCAGCTCCTATAATTCACCCCTCCACTTT.

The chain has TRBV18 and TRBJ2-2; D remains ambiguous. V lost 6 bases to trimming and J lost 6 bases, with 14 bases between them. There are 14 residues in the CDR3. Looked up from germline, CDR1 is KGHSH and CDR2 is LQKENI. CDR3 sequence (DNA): TGTGCCAGCTCGCCTCCGGGCAAAGCCGGGGAGCTGTTTTTT. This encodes CASSPPGKAGELFF.

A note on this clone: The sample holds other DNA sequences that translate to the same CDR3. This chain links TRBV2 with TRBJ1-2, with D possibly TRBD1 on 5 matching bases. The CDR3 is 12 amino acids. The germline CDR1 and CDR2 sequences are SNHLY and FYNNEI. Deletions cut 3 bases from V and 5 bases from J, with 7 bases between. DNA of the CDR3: TGTGCCAGCAGTGAGGGGGGGTATGGCTACACCTTC. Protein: CASSEGGYGYTF.

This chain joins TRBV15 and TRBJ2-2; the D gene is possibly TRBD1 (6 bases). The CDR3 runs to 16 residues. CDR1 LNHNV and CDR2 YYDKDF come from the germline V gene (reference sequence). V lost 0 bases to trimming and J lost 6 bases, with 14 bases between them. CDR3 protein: CATSREDRRFSGELFF. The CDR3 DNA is TGTGCCACCAGCAGAGAGGACAGACGTTTCTCCGGGGAGCTGTTTTTT. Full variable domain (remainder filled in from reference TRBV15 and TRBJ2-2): DAMVIQNPRYQVTQFGKPVTLSCSQTLNHNVMYWYQQKSSQAPKLLFHYYDKDFNNEADTPDNFQSRRPNTSFCFLDIRSPGLGDTAMYLCATSREDRRFSGELFFGEGSRLTVL.

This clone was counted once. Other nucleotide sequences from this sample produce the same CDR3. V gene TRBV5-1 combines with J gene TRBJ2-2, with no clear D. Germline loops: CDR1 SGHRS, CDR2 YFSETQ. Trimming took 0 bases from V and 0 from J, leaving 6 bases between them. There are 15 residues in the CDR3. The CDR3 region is CASSLDRANTGELFF. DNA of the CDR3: TGCGCCAGCAGCTTGGACAGAGCGAACACCGGGGAGCTGTTTTTT.

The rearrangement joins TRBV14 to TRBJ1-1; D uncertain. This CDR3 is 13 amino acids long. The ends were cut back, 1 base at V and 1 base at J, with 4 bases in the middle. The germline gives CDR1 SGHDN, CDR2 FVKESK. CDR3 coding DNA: TGTGCCAGCAGCCAAGGCAAGAACACTGAAGCTTTCTTT. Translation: CASSQGKNTEAFF.

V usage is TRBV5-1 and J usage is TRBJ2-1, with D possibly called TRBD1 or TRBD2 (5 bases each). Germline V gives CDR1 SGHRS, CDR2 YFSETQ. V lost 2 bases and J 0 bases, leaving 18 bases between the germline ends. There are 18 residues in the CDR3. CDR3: CASSFGTRAMDSYNEQFF. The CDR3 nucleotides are TGCGCCAGCAGCTTCGGGACGAGGGCCATGGACTCCTACAATGAGCAGTTCTTC. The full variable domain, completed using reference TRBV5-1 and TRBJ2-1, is KAGVTQTPRYLIKTRGQQVTLSCSPISGHRSVSWYQQTPGQGLQFLFEYFSETQRNKGNFPGRFSGRQFSNSRSEMNVSTLELGDSALYLCASSFGTRAMDSYNEQFFGPGTRLTVL.

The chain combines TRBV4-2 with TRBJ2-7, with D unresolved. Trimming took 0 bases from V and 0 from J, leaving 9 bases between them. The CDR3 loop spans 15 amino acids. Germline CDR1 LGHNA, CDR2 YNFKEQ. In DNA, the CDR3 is TGTGCCAGCAGCCAAGAGGTAACGAGCTCCTACGAGCAGTACTTC. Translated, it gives CASSQEVTSSYEQYF.

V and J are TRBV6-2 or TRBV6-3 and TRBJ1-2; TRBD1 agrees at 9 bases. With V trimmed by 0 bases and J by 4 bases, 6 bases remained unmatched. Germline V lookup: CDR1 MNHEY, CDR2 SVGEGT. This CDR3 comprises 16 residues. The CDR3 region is CASSYSDRGRSYGYTF. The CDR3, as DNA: TGTGCCAGCAGTTACTCCGACAGGGGGAGAAGCTATGGCTACACCTTC.

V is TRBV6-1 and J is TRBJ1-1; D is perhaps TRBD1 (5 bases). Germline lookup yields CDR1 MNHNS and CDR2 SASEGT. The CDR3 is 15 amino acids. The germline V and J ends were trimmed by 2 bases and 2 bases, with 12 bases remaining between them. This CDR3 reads CASSERGRGNTEAFF. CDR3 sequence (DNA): TGTGCCAGCAGTGAACGTGGAAGGGGTAACACTGAAGCTTTCTTT.

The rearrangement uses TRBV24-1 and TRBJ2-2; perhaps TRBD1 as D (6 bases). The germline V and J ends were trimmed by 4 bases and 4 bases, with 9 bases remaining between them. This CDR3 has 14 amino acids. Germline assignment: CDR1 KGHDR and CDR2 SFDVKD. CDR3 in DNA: TGTGCCACCAGTGAAAGGGACACCACCGGGGAGCTGTTTTTT. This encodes CATSERDTTGELFF.

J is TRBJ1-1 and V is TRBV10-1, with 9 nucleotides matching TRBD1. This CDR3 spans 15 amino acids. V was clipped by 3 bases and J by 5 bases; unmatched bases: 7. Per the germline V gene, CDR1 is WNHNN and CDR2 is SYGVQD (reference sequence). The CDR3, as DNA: TGCGCCAGCAGTGACCCGGGACAGGGAGCAACTGAAGCTTTCTTT. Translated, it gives CASSDPGQGATEAFF.

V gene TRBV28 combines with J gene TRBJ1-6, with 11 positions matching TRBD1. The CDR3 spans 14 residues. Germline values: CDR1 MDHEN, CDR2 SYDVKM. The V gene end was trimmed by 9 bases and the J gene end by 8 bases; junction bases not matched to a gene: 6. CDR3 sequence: CASSEDRGHSPLHF. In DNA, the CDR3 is TGTGCCAGTTCTGAGGACAGGGGGCATTCACCCCTCCACTTT.

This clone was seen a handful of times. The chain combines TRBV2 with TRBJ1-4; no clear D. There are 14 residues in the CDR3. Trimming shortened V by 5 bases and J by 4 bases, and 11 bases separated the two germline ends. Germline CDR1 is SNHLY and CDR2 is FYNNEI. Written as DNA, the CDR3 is TGTGCCAGCAGTTTGAACAGAAATAATGAAAAACTGTTTTTT. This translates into CASSLNRNNEKLFF.

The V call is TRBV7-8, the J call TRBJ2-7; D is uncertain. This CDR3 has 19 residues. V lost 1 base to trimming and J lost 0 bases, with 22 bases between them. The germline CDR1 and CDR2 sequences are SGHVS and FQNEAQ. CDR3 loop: CASSLEMGVWDVSSYEQYF. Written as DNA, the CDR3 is TGTGCCAGCAGCTTAGAGATGGGCGTCTGGGATGTTAGCTCCTACGAGCAGTACTTC.

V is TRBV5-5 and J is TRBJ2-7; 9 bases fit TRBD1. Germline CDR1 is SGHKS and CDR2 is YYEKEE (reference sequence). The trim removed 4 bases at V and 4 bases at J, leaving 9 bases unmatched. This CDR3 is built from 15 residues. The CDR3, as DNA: TGTGCCAGCAGCGGTCCGGGGACAGGGACGTACGAGCAGTACTTC. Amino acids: CASSGPGTGTYEQYF.

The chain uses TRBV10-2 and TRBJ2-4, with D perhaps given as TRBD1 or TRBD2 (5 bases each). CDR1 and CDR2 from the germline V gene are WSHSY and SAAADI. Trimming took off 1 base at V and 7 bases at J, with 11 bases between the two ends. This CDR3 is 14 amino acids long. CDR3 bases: TGCGCCAGCAGTGAGTGGGGGACGGAGAACATTCAGTACTTC. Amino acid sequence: CASSEWGTENIQYF.

The CDR3 nucleotides are TGCGCCAGCAGATATGGCGGACAGGGGAATGAAAAACTGTTTTTT. This sequence encodes CASRYGGQGNEKLFF. The rearrangement uses TRBV5-1 and TRBJ1-4; TRBD1 agrees at 9 bases. V gave up 5 bases and J gave up 5 bases; unmatched junction bases: 7. From germline, CDR1 is SGHRS and CDR2 YFSETQ. CDR3 length: 15 residues.